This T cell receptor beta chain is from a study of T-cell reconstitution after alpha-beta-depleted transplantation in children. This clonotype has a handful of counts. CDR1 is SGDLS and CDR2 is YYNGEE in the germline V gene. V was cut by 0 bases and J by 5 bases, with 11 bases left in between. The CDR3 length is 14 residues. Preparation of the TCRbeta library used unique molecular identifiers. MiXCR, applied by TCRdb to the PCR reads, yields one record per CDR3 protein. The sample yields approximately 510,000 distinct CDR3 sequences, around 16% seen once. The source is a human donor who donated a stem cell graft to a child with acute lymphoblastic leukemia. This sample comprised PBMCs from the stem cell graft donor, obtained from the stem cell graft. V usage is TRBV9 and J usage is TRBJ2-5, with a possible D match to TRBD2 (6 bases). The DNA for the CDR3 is TGTGCCAGCAGCGTAGGGGGAGGAGGGGAGACCCAGTACTTC. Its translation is CASSVGGGGETQYF.